A single sample gave rise to the 19 T cell receptor beta chains below, sequenced in a study of blood T cell repertoires in COVID-19. Only in-frame clones appear in the TCRdb table, and some are missing; sequencing was by immunoSEQ multiplex PCR. In the table there are about 400,000 clones, about nine tenths of which are singletons. Material for sequencing was peripheral blood. These receptors came from a woman younger than 45 with active or convalescent COVID-19.

Comment on this clone: The sample holds other DNA sequences that translate to the same CDR3. The CDR3 is CASSSTGNYGYTF. In DNA form, the CDR3 reads TGTGCCAGCAGCTCGACAGGAAACTATGGCTACACCTTC. The chain carries TRBV5-4 and TRBJ1-2; tentatively, D is TRBD1 (6 bases). V gave up 3 bases and J gave up 2 bases, with 8 bases separating them. The germline CDR1 and CDR2 sequences are SGHNT and YYREEE (reference sequence). The CDR3 consists of 13 residues.

The chain carries TRBV6-5 and TRBJ1-5; D may be TRBD1 (5 bases). Germline V lookup: CDR1 MNHEY, CDR2 SVGAGI. The V end lost 2 bases, the J end lost 8 bases, and 19 bases lay between the germline ends. This CDR3 has 16 amino acids. CDR3 nucleotides: TGTGCCAGCAGTTACCGGGCGGGACCGCTCACCGAGCCCCAGCATTTT. Translating gives CASSYRAGPLTEPQHF.

V and J are TRBV10-3 and TRBJ1-1; D gene unclear. In germline, CDR1 is ENHRY, CDR2 SYGVKD. The CDR3 spans 13 residues. Trimming took off 3 bases at V and 4 bases at J, with 9 bases between the two ends. The CDR3 loop reads CAISDSRGTEAFF. The CDR3 nucleotides read TGTGCCATCAGTGACTCGAGAGGCACTGAAGCTTTCTTT.

The chain joins TRBV7-9 to TRBJ2-7; D perhaps matches TRBD2 (6 bases). The CDR3 sequence is 16 residues long. The V end lost 1 base, the J end lost 2 bases, and 15 bases lay between the germline ends. CDR1 SEHNR and CDR2 FQNEAQ come from the germline V gene (reference sequence). CDR3 sequence: CASSLVGSGLTYEQYF. The CDR3 DNA is TGTGCCAGCAGCTTAGTTGGTAGCGGTCTTACCTACGAGCAGTACTTC.

The chain links TRBV2 to TRBJ1-6; TRBD1 matches at 8 bases. This CDR3 region has 18 residues. V lost 4 bases to trimming and J lost 7 bases; unmatched junction nucleotides: 15. In germline, CDR1 is SNHLY, CDR2 FYNNEI. The CDR3, as DNA: TGTGCCAGCAGTGTAAAGCCGGGAAACAGGGGGGTCAATTCACCCCTCCACTTT. This encodes CASSVKPGNRGVNSPLHF. Supplemented by reference TRBV2 and TRBJ1-6, the full variable domain reads EPEVTQTPSHQVTQMGQEVILRCVPISNHLYFYWYRQILGQKVEFLVSFYNNEISEKSEIFDDQFSVERPDGSNFTLKIRSTKLEDSAMYFCASSVKPGNRGVNSPLHFGNGTRLTVT.

This rearrangement joins TRBV18 to TRBJ1-3, with unresolved D. The V and J ends lost 0 bases and 3 bases respectively, with 6 bases between them. This CDR3 contains 14 residues. CDR1 is KGHSH and CDR2 is LQKENI in the germline V gene. This chain's CDR3 is CASSPPNGGNTIYF. The CDR3, as DNA: TGTGCCAGCTCACCACCCAACGGTGGAAACACCATATATTTT.

The chain is built from TRBV6-5 and TRBJ1-1; the match to TRBD1 covers 7 bases. The germline V gene encodes CDR1 MNHEY and CDR2 SVGAGI. This CDR3 spans 15 amino acids. J lost 4 bases, V lost 2 bases, and 7 bases had no gene match. The chain's CDR3 is CASSYEGASGTEAFF. In DNA form, the CDR3 reads TGTGCCAGCAGTTACGAGGGGGCATCAGGCACTGAAGCTTTCTTT.

The rearrangement links TRBV4-1 to TRBJ1-2; D perhaps matches TRBD1 (5 bases). Per germline, CDR1 MGHRA and CDR2 YSYEKL. V lost 4 bases and J 5 bases, leaving 14 bases between the germline ends. CDR3 length equals 14 residues. The CDR3 here is CASSLIGTVYGYTF. CDR3 in DNA: TGCGCCAGCAGCCTTATCGGGACTGTTTATGGCTACACCTTC.

Details on this clone: Because the CDR3's place on the DNA is in doubt, the DNA is left out and the CDR3 is given as listed by TCRdb. This chain's CDR3 is CASSSSDTEAFF. The chain recombines TRBV6-5 with TRBJ1-1. The CDR3 numbers 12 amino acids, ends counted. Germline CDR1 MNHEY, CDR2 SVGAGI.

V gene TRBV15 combines with J gene TRBJ2-1, with a possible D match to TRBD1 (6 bases). This CDR3 is built from 16 residues. V was trimmed by 0 bases and J by 5 bases, leaving 14 bases between them. Germline-derived CDR1 and CDR2 are LNHNV and YYDKDF (reference sequence). The CDR3, as DNA: TGTGCCACCAGCAGAGATAGCGCAGGGACAAACAATGAGCAGTTCTTC. Residues: CATSRDSAGTNNEQFF.

The chain joins TRBV5-1 to TRBJ2-7; 10 bases align to TRBD1. V dropped 4 bases and J dropped 5; count of bases not matched to a gene: 6. The germline gives CDR1 SGHRS, CDR2 YFSETQ. The CDR3 is 14 residues long. CDR3 bases: TGCGCCAGCAGCGCGGGACAGGGGAGCCACGAGCAGTACTTC. It yields the protein CASSAGQGSHEQYF. Based on the CDR3 plus reference TRBV5-1 and TRBJ2-7, the full variable domain is KAGVTQTPRYLIKTRGQQVTLSCSPISGHRSVSWYQQTPGQGLQFLFEYFSETQRNKGNFPGRFSGRQFSNSRSEMNVSTLELGDSALYLCASSAGQGSHEQYFGPGTRLTVT.

This clone was counted at least ten times. V gene TRBV6-4 combines with J gene TRBJ2-2, with TRBD1 identical over 7 bases. Trimming took 8 bases from V and 3 from J; bases not matched to a gene: 6. The germline V gene has CDR1 MRHNA and CDR2 SNTAGT. This CDR3 comprises 14 residues. CDR3 loop: CASSTGADTGELFF. The CDR3 region has the DNA TGTGCCAGCTCAACAGGGGCGGACACCGGGGAGCTGTTTTTT.

This chain joins TRBV6-2 or TRBV6-3 and TRBJ1-2, with D possibly matching TRBD1 (6 bases). The CDR3 extends over 15 amino acids. The germline V gene has CDR1 MNHEY and CDR2 SVGEGT. V lost 2 bases to trimming and J lost 4 bases, with 14 bases between them. DNA of the CDR3: TGTGCCAGCAGTTACACAGGGCGACTAAGCTATGGCTACACCTTC. Its translation is CASSYTGRLSYGYTF.

V is TRBV12-3 or TRBV12-4 and J is TRBJ1-2; D gene uncertain. V shed 5 bases and J shed 7 bases, with 14 bases lying between them. This CDR3 region has 13 residues. Here the CDR3 reads CASSLWEAAGYTF. The CDR3 DNA reads TGTGCCAGCAGTCTCTGGGAGGCGGCTGGCTACACCTTC.

Only a few counts were recorded for this clone. This rearrangement joins TRBV6-5 to TRBJ1-1; possibly TRBD1 for D (5 bases). Germline V gene sequence: CDR1 MNHEY, CDR2 SVGAGI. V was trimmed by 6 bases and J by 11 bases, leaving 16 bases between them. The CDR3 is 12 amino acids. CDR3 coding DNA: TGTGCCAGCAGCTCGAGACAGTCGCGGGCTTTCTTT. Amino acids: CASSSRQSRAFF.

The V gene is TRBV3-1 (or the pseudogene TRBV3-2), the J gene TRBJ2-3, with a tentative D call TRBD1 (5 bases). Germline values: CDR1 LGHDT, CDR2 YNNKEL (reference sequence). Between the trimmed V and J ends, which lost 3 bases and 3 bases, there was a span of 13 bases. The CDR3 covers 15 residues. The CDR3 DNA sequence: TGTGCCAGCAGCCAGATGACAGTGGGAACAGATACGCAGTATTTT. This encodes CASSQMTVGTDTQYF.

This clone was seen a handful of times. The chain carries TRBV28 and TRBJ1-2; 7 positions match TRBD1. Germline assignment: CDR1 MDHEN and CDR2 SYDVKM. J was trimmed by 7 bases and V by 2 bases; bases with no gene match: 1. The CDR3 spans 12 residues. The CDR3 reads CASSLNRGGYTF. The DNA for the CDR3 is TGTGCCAGCAGTTTAAACAGGGGTGGCTACACCTTC.

V usage is TRBV7-9 and J usage is TRBJ2-7, with 7 bases identical to TRBD2. Trimming at V came to 6 bases and at J to 7 bases, leaving 12 bases not matched to a gene. CDR1 SEHNR and CDR2 FQNEAQ come from the germline V gene (reference sequence). This CDR3 is built from 14 residues. This CDR3 is CASRPAIQGGEQYF. CDR3 DNA sequence: TGTGCCAGCAGACCCGCCATCCAGGGAGGGGAGCAGTACTTC.

The gene calls are TRBV6-2 or TRBV6-3 and TRBJ2-3; 7 bases are a match to TRBD2. The germline V gene encodes CDR1 MNHEY and CDR2 SVGEGT. V shed 2 bases and J 0 bases; nucleotides not matched to a gene: 5. The CDR3 sequence is 16 residues long. The CDR3: CASSYVASGSTDTQYF. The CDR3 region has the DNA TGTGCCAGCAGTTACGTCGCTAGCGGAAGCACAGATACGCAGTATTTT.